This TCR beta chain was identified during a study of blood T cell repertoires in COVID-19. At the level of the study: Acute-phase and convalescent COVID-19 samples originated in the United States, Italy and Spain.

Methods used by the authors: Reference gene primer amplification in the assay estimated nucleated cell counts. Only in-frame clones appear in the TCRdb table, and some are missing; sequencing was by immunoSEQ multiplex PCR. That table furnishes V, J and clone size, whereas the DNA furnished D and trimming. In the table there are approximately 160,000 clones, under 90% of which are singletons. Cohort 3 donors were reported recovered after two negative PCRs, clearance, or symptom resolution. The CDR3 length is 16 residues. CDR1 is SGDLS, CDR2 YYNGEE, per germline. The ends were cut back, 0 bases at V and 0 bases at J, with 13 bases in the middle.

The sequencing input was PBMCs or T cells enriched from blood (not recorded which). V is TRBV9 and J is TRBJ2-7; no reliable D call. This clonotype originated in a woman in her forties or fifties who had recovered from COVID-19. CDR3 amino acids: CASSVADSRYSYEQYF. CDR3 in DNA: TGTGCCAGCAGCGTAGCTGACTCCAGATACTCCTACGAGCAGTACTTC.